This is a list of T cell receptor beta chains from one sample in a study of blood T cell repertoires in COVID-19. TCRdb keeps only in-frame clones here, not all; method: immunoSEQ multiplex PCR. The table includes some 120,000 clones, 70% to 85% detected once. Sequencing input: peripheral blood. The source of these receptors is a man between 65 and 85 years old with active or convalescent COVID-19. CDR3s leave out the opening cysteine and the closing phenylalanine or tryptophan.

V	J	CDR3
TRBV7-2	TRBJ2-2	ASRFRDLSTGELF
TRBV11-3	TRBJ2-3	ASSPGRTTVTDTQY
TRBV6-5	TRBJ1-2	ASRGQGAMDYGYT
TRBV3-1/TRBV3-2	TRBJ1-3	ASSHRDNNIY
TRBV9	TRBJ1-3	ASSLTAGDGNTIY
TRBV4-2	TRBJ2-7	ASSQDGLAGLYEQY
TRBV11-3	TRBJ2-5	ASSPRAAGETQY
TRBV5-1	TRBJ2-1	ASSLEPGVVFEQF
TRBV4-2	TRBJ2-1	ASSQDIAGDSYNEQF
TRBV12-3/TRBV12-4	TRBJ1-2	ASSLEPPGGYT
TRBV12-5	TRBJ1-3	ASGPAGSGNTIY
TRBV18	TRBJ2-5	ASSPPGAGAQY
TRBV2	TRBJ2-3	ASDFAGADTQY
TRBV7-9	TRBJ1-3	ASSLALTFSGNTIY